A single sample gave rise to the 25 T cell receptor beta chains below, sequenced in a study of T-cell memory formation after mild COVID-19. TCRdb re-called the 5' RACE reads with MiXCR, one entry per CDR3 protein. The sample yields approximately 400,000 distinct CDR3 sequences, about 20% seen once. The sequenced sample consisted of PBMCs or a T cell subset sorted from them (not recorded which). The source of these receptors is a man younger than 30 who had mild COVID-19 (a few samples of this study predate the infection). Cell type and time point are not known.

This clonotype has at least ten counts. The chain uses TRBV7-8 and TRBJ2-1, with no clear D. This CDR3 is built from 11 residues. With 6 bases removed from V and 9 bases from J, the gap between germline ends came to 9 bases. The germline V gene encodes CDR1 SGHVS and CDR2 FQNEAQ. This CDR3 is CASRLQAEQFF. The DNA of the CDR3 is TGTGCCAGCAGGCTGCAAGCTGAGCAGTTCTTC. The full variable domain, completed using reference TRBV7-8 and TRBJ2-1, is GAGVSQSPRYKVAKRGQDVALRCDPISGHVSLFWYQQALGQGPEFLTYFQNEAQLDKSGLPSDRFFAERPEGSVSTLKIQRTQQEDSAVYLCASRLQAEQFFGPGTRLTVL.

This clonotype was detected ten times or more. The chain has TRBV12-3 or TRBV12-4 and TRBJ2-1; 7 nucleotides align to TRBD2. The CDR3 totals 15 residues. The J segment lost 0 bases and the V segment lost 6 bases, leaving 5 bases of the junction unmatched. The CDR3 DNA is TGTGCCAGCAGCCAGCGGGGCAGCTCCTACAATGAGCAGTTCTTC. It yields the protein CASSQRGSSYNEQFF.

This clonotype was counted between two and nine times. The V call is TRBV5-6, the J call TRBJ2-7; tentative D call: TRBD2 (5 bases). The CDR3 loop spans 14 amino acids. The V and J ends lost 6 bases and 11 bases respectively, with 24 bases between them. The germline V gene has CDR1 SGHDT and CDR2 YYEEEE. CDR3 nucleotides: TGTGCCAGCACCCACCGACGGCAGGTTAAGGGAGAGTACGTC. Translated: CASTHRRQVKGEYV.

J is TRBJ1-5 and V is TRBV4-1, with 7 bases aligning to TRBD1. The CDR3 length is 16 residues. The germline V gene encodes CDR1 MGHRA and CDR2 YSYEKL. The junction had 6 bases not matched to a gene; V was cut back by 4 bases and J by 0 bases. The CDR3 is CASSLQGFPSNQPQHF. Here the CDR3 DNA reads TGCGCCAGCAGCCTACAGGGGTTCCCTAGCAATCAGCCCCAGCATTTT.

This clonotype was counted a few times. The chain is built from TRBV12-3 or TRBV12-4 and TRBJ2-7; D is uncertain. The CDR3 runs to 14 residues. Trimming stripped 6 bases from V and 2 bases from J, with 14 bases between. In DNA, the CDR3 is TGTGCCAGCAGCTCTATTTGGAGCCCCTACGAGCAGTACTTC. Translated: CASSSIWSPYEQYF.

V is TRBV19 and J is TRBJ1-4, with D maybe TRBD1 (6 bases). CDR1 and CDR2 from the germline V gene are LNHDA and SQIVND (reference sequence). The CDR3 length is 15 residues. Trimming cost V 5 bases and J 7 bases, with 17 bases left between them. The CDR3 here is CASSAPQGTGEKLFF. Here the CDR3 DNA reads TGTGCCAGTAGTGCACCACAGGGCACGGGTGAAAAACTGTTTTTT.

The rearrangement uses TRBV7-3 and TRBJ2-1; a possible D gene is TRBD2 (7 bases). CDR1 and CDR2 (germline): SGHTA, FQGTGA. CDR3 length equals 15 residues. V lost 5 bases to trimming and J lost 10 bases, with 21 bases between them. CDR3 nucleotide sequence: TGTGCCAGCAGCCGCCTCGGAGGGGGGGTTGAGGAGCAGTTCTTC. It yields the protein CASSRLGGGVEEQFF.

This chain joins TRBV20-1 and TRBJ1-5; unclear D gene. This CDR3 comprises 13 residues. Looked up from germline, CDR1 is DFQATT and CDR2 is SNEGSKA (reference sequence). V lost 4 bases and J lost 5, with 12 bases in between. CDR3 DNA: TGCAGTGCTATATATGGCGGCGATCAGCCCCAGCATTTT. This translates into CSAIYGGDQPQHF.

This clonotype was seen a few times. The chain links TRBV12-3 or TRBV12-4 to TRBJ1-2; 9 bases map to TRBD1. V dropped 3 bases and J dropped 3; count of bases not matched to a gene: 5. The CDR3 extends over 15 amino acids. This chain's CDR3 is CASSLPGQGYYGYTF. The CDR3 DNA follows: TGTGCCAGCAGTTTGCCGGGACAGGGCTACTATGGCTACACCTTC.

This chain links TRBV7-6 with TRBJ2-7; D is tentatively TRBD1 or TRBD2 (6 bases each). CDR3 length: 15 amino acids. V shed 3 bases and J shed 3 bases, with 15 bases lying between them. Germline CDR1 and CDR2: SGHVS and FNYEAQ. The CDR3 DNA sequence: TGTGCCAGCAGCTTCTTACAGGGAGGAATCTACGAGCAGTACTTC. Translation gives CASSFLQGGIYEQYF.

CDR3 region: CASSQEGGESYEQYF. CDR3 DNA sequence: TGCGCCAGCAGCCAAGAAGGCGGGGAGTCCTACGAGCAGTACTTC. The chain links TRBV4-1 to TRBJ2-7; D is possibly TRBD2 (6 bases). Trimming removed 0 bases from V and 1 base from J, with 10 bases in between. The germline V gene encodes CDR1 MGHRA and CDR2 YSYEKL. The CDR3 spans 15 residues.

This CDR3 reads CASSRSAGTANTGELFF. In DNA, the CDR3 is TGTGCCAGCAGCCGCAGCGCGGGGACGGCTAACACCGGGGAGCTGTTTTTT. V gene TRBV7-3 combines with J gene TRBJ2-2, with D possibly being TRBD2 (6 bases). Germline V gene lookup returns CDR1 SGHTA and CDR2 FQGTGA. The CDR3 is 17 amino acids. V gave up 5 bases and J gave up 2 bases, with 18 bases separating them.

The chain has TRBV7-2 and TRBJ1-1, with 8 positions matching TRBD1. The trim removed 4 bases at V and 1 base at J, leaving 2 bases unmatched. The CDR3 loop spans 14 amino acids. The germline CDR1 and CDR2 sequences are SGHTA and FQGNSA. Here the CDR3 DNA reads TGTGCCAGCAGCTGGACAGGGAAGAACACTGAAGCTTTCTTT. Protein sequence: CASSWTGKNTEAFF.

This clonotype was observed a few times. This sequence joins TRBV6-2 or TRBV6-3 and TRBJ2-7, with 8 bases lining up with TRBD1. CDR1 and CDR2 (germline): MNHEY, SVGEGT. With V trimmed by 7 bases and J by 0 bases, 8 bases remained unmatched. The CDR3 is 15 residues long. DNA of the CDR3: TGTGCCAGCATGGGGGACAGGAGGAGCTCCTACGAGCAGTACTTC. The encoded protein is CASMGDRRSSYEQYF.

The chain is built from TRBV6-5 and TRBJ1-5; D might be TRBD1 (6 bases). From germline, CDR1 is MNHEY and CDR2 SVGAGI. The V and J ends lost 0 bases and 7 bases respectively, with 13 bases between them. The length of the CDR3 is 15 residues. The CDR3 here is CASSYSGAARQPQHF. The CDR3 DNA reads TGTGCCAGCAGTTACTCGGGGGCAGCGAGACAGCCCCAGCATTTT.

This chain connects TRBV11-2 to TRBJ2-3; the D is unclear. V was cut by 3 bases and J by 4 bases, with 14 bases left in between. The germline gives CDR1 SGHAT, CDR2 FQNNGV. The CDR3 contains 15 residues. The CDR3, as DNA: TGTGCCAGCAGCTTCACTTCCCCCGCCGCAGATACGCAGTATTTT. This encodes CASSFTSPAADTQYF.

This chain uses TRBV5-1 with TRBJ2-5, with D hard to call. Germline lookup yields CDR1 SGHRS and CDR2 YFSETQ. The CDR3 totals 15 residues. The V end was cut by 0 bases, the J end by 4 bases, with 13 bases between. The CDR3 DNA reads as TGCGCCAGCAGCTTGGGAGGCCGGACCGGAGAGACCCAGTACTTC. Its translation is CASSLGGRTGETQYF.

The chain employs TRBV6-5 and TRBJ2-7; D possibly corresponds to TRBD2 (5 bases). The CDR3 contains 14 residues. V was cut by 6 bases and J by 2 bases, with 14 bases left in between. Germline V lookup: CDR1 MNHEY, CDR2 SVGAGI. The CDR3 spells CASRRTDSPYEQYF. The CDR3, as DNA: TGTGCCAGCAGGAGGACTGATTCCCCCTACGAGCAGTACTTC.

The CDR3 region is CASSWGTGTYEQYF. For the CDR3, the DNA is TGTGCCAGCAGCTGGGGGACAGGAACCTACGAGCAGTACTTC. V gene TRBV5-6 combines with J gene TRBJ2-7; 8 bases fit TRBD1. Germline V lookup: CDR1 SGHDT, CDR2 YYEEEE. With V trimmed by 3 bases and J by 2 bases, 4 bases remained unmatched. This CDR3 spans 14 amino acids.

In this sample, this clonotype turned up a few times. This chain uses TRBV11-2 with TRBJ2-2; TRBD1 agrees at 9 bases. Looked up from germline, CDR1 is SGHAT and CDR2 is FQNNGV. V trimming: 5 bases; J trimming: 3 bases; junction bases outside the gene matches: 4. The CDR3 runs 15 residues. This chain's CDR3 is CASSQWDRDTGELFF. The CDR3 DNA sequence: TGTGCCAGCAGCCAATGGGACAGGGACACCGGGGAGCTGTTTTTT.

CDR3 amino acids: CASRGSYYGYTF. The CDR3, as DNA: TGTGCCTCGCGCGGGAGCTACTATGGCTACACCTTC. The rearrangement uses TRBV12-3 or TRBV12-4 and TRBJ1-2; D not resolved. Trimming removed 11 bases at V and 3 bases at J, with 13 bases between. The CDR3 length is 12 residues.

The chain links TRBV7-2 to TRBJ2-3, with TRBD2 matching 9 bases. The germline CDR1 and CDR2 sequences are SGHTA and FQGNSA. This CDR3 is 17 amino acids long. V lost 5 bases, J lost 0 bases, and 9 bases stayed unmatched. The CDR3 spells CASSPRGGDFSTDTQYF. In DNA form, the CDR3 reads TGTGCCAGCAGCCCACGCGGGGGGGATTTTAGCACAGATACGCAGTATTTT. The full variable domain, with the rest looked up from reference TRBV7-2 and TRBJ2-3, is GAGVSQSPSNKVTEKGKDVELRCDPISGHTALYWYRQSLGQGLEFLIYFQGNSAPDKSGLPSDRFSAERTGGSVSTLTIQRTQQEDSAVYLCASSPRGGDFSTDTQYFGPGTRLTVL.

This CDR3 is CASNPQAGNQPQHF. The DNA of the CDR3 is TGTGCCAGTAACCCACAGGCAGGCAATCAGCCCCAGCATTTT. The rearrangement uses TRBV19 and TRBJ1-5, with a weak D call TRBD1 (5 bases). CDR1 is LNHDA and CDR2 is SQIVND in the germline V gene (reference sequence). V was cut by 7 bases and J by 2 bases, with 12 bases left in between. This CDR3 comprises 14 residues.

The gene calls are TRBV28 and TRBJ1-1; D gene uncertain. CDR1 is MDHEN and CDR2 is SYDVKM in the germline V gene. With 1 base removed from V and 0 bases from J, the gap between germline ends came to 12 bases. The CDR3 sequence is 16 residues long. CDR3 DNA: TGTGCCAGCAGTTTATACGGGCGGCGGATGAACACTGAAGCTTTCTTT. This gives the protein CASSLYGRRMNTEAFF.

The CDR3 sequence: CASSHGTTNEKLFF. DNA for the CDR3: TGCGCCAGCAGCCACGGCACAACTAATGAAAAACTGTTTTTT. The chain combines TRBV5-1 with TRBJ1-4; D remains ambiguous. V lost 4 bases and J 0 bases, leaving 7 bases between the germline ends. The CDR3 spans 14 residues. The germline gives CDR1 SGHRS, CDR2 YFSETQ.